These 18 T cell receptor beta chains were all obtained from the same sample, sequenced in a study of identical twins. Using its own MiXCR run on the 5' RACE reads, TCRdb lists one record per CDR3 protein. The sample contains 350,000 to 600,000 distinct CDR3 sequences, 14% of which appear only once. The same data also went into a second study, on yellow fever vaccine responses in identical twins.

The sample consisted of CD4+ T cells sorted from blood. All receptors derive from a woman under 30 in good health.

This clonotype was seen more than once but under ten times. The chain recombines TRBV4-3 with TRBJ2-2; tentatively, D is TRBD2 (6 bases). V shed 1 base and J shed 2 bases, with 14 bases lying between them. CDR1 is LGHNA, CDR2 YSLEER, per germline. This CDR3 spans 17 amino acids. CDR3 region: CASSQGDGTPNTGELFF. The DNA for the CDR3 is TGCGCCAGCAGCCAAGGGGACGGGACTCCTAACACCGGGGAGCTGTTTTTT.

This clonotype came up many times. This CDR3 is CASSLEAATGELFF. CDR3 nucleotide sequence: TGCGCCAGCAGCTTGGAGGCCGCTACCGGGGAGCTGTTTTTT. The V call is TRBV5-1, the J call TRBJ2-2; unclear D gene. The CDR3 has 14 residues. Trimming removed 0 bases at V and 5 bases at J, with 8 bases between. Germline V lookup: CDR1 SGHRS, CDR2 YFSETQ.

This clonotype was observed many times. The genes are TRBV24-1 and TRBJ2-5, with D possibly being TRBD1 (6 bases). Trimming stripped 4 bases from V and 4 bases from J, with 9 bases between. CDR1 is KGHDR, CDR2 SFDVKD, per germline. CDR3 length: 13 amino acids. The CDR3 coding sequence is TGTGCCACCAGTGACCCAGGGGTAGAGACCCAGTACTTC. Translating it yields CATSDPGVETQYF.

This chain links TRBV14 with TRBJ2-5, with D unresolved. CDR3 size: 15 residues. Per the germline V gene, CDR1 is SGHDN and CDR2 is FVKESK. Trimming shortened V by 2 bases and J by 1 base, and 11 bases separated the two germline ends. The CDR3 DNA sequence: TGTGCCAGCAGCCAACTACAAGGGCCCCAAGAGACCCAGTACTTC. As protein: CASSQLQGPQETQYF. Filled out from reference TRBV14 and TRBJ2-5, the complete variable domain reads EAGVTQFPSHSVIEKGQTVTLRCDPISGHDNLYWYRRVMGKEIKFLLHFVKESKQDESGMPNNRFLAERTGGTYSTLKVQPAELEDSGVYFCASSQLQGPQETQYFGPGTRLLVL.

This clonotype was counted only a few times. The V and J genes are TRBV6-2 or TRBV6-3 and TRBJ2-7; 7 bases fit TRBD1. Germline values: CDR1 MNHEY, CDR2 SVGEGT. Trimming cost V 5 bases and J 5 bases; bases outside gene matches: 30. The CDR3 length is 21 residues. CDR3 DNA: TGTGCCAGCAGTCCCCGACAGGGAGAAGCGGCTATTTCCCGGAGTAGGAACGAGCAGTACTTC. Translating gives CASSPRQGEAAISRSRNEQYF.

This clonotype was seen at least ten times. CDR3 in DNA: TGTGCCAGCAGCCAGGGACAGGGCCGAAACACCATATATTTT. This sequence encodes CASSQGQGRNTIYF. The chain is built from TRBV7-2 and TRBJ1-3; 9 bases fit TRBD1. This CDR3 has 14 residues. V was pared by 5 bases and J by 5 bases, with 4 bases of the junction left unmatched. CDR1 SGHTA and CDR2 FQGNSA come from the germline V gene.

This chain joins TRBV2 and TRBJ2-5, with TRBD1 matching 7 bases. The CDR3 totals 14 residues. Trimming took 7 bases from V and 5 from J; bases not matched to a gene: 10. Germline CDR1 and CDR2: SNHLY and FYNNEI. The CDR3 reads CASTKQGSGETQYF. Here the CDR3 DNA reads TGTGCCAGCACCAAACAGGGGTCTGGCGAGACCCAGTACTTC.

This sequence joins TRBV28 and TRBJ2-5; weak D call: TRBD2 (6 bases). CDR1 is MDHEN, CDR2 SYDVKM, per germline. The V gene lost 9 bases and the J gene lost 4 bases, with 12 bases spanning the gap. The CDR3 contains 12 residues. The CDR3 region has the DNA TGTGCCAGTGGGGGAGGTGGAGAGACCCAGTACTTC. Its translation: CASGGGGETQYF.

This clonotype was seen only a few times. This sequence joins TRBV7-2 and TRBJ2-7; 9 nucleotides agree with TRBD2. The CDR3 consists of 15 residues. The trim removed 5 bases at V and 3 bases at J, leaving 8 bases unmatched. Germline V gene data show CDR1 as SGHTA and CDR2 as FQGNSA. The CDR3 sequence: CASSMGLALIYEQYF. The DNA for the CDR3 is TGTGCCAGCAGCATGGGACTAGCCCTGATCTACGAGCAGTACTTC.

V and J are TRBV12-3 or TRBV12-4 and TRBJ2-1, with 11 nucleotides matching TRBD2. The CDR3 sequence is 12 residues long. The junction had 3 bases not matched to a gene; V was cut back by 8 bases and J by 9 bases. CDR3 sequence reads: CASQLAGAEQFF. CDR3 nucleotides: TGTGCCAGCCAACTAGCGGGAGCTGAGCAGTTCTTC.

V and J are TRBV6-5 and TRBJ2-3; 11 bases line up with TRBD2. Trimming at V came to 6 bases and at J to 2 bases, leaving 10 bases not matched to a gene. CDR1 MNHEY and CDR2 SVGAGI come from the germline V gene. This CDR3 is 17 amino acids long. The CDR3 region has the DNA TGTGCCAGCAGGTTAACTAGCGGGAGACCCGTCACAGATACGCAGTATTTT. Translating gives CASRLTSGRPVTDTQYF.

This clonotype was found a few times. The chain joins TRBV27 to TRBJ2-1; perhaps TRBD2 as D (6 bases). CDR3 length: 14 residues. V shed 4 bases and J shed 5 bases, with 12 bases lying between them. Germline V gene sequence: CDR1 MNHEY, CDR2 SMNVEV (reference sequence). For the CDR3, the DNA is TGTGCCAGCAGTTCTAGCGTTATCCACAATGAGCAGTTCTTC. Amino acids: CASSSSVIHNEQFF.

The CDR3 region has the DNA TGCAGTGCTAGAAGGCTAGCGGGACTAGAGACCCAGTACTTC. This translates into CSARRLAGLETQYF. The chain carries TRBV20-1 and TRBJ2-5, with 9 bases that match TRBD2. V was pared by 2 bases and J by 4 bases, with 5 bases of the junction left unmatched. The CDR3 is 14 amino acids. Per germline, CDR1 DFQATT and CDR2 SNEGSKA (reference sequence).

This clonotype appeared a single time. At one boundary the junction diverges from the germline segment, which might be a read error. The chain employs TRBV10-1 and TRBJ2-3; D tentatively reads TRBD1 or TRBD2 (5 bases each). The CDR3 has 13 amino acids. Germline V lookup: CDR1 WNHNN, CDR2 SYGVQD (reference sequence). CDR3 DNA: TGCGCCAGCAGTGTGATGGTTGGGACCAACTTGGATTTT. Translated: CASSVMVGTNLDF.

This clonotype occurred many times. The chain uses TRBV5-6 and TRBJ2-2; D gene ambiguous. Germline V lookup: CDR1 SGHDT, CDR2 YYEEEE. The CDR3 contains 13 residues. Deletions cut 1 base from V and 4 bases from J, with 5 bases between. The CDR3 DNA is TGTGCCAGCAGCTTGCCAAGCACCGGGGAGCTGTTTTTT. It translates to CASSLPSTGELFF. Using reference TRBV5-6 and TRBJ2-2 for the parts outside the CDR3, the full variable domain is DAGVTQSPTHLIKTRGQQVTLRCSPKSGHDTVSWYQQALGQGPQFIFQYYEEEERQRGNFPDRFSGHQFPNYSSELNVNALLLGDSALYLCASSLPSTGELFFGEGSRLTVL.

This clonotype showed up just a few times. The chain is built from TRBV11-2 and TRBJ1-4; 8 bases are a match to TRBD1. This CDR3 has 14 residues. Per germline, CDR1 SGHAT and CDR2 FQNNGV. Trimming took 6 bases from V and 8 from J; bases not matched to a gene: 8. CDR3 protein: CASSKDRVGEKLFF. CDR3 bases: TGTGCCAGCAGTAAGGACAGGGTCGGGGAAAAACTGTTTTTT.

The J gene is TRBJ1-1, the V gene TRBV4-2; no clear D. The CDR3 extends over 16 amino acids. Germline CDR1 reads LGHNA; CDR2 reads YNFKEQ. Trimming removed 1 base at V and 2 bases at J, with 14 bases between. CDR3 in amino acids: CASSQGMQAPNTEAFF. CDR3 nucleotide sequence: TGTGCCAGCAGCCAAGGCATGCAGGCCCCCAACACTGAAGCTTTCTTT.

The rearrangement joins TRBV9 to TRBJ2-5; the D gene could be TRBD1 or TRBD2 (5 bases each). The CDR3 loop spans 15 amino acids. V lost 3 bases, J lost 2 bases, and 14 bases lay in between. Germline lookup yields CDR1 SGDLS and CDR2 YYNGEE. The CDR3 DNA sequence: TGTGCCAGCAGCGCGGGACGGTTTAATCAAGAGACCCAGTACTTC. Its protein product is CASSAGRFNQETQYF.